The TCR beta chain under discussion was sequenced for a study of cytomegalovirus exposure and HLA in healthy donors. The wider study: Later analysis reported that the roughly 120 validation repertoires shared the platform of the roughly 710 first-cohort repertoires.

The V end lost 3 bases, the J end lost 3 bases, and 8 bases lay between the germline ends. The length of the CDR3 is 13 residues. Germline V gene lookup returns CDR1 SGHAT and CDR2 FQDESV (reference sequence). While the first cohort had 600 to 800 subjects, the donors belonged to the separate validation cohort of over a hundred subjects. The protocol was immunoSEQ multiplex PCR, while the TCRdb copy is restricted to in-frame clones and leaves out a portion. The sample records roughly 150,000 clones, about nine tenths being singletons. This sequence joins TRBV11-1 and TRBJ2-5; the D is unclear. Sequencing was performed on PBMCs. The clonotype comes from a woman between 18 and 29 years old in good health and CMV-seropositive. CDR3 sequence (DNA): TGTGCCAGCAGCTTTGCCAGCGAAGAGACCCAGTACTTC. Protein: CASSFASEETQYF.